This T cell receptor beta chain was profiled in a study of T cells in Graves' hyperthyroidism and ophthalmopathy. Criteria for exclusion of patients were uncontrolled infection, other autoimmune disease, pregnancy or lactation. The CDR3 loop spans 14 amino acids. Germline CDR1 reads MGHRA; CDR2 reads YSYEKL. Trimming took off 11 bases at V and 1 base at J, with 14 bases between the two ends. Amplification yielded TCR beta CDR3 regions, with RNA transcripts as the source. The HTBI set primed first-round TCR CDR3 RT-PCR. One entry per CDR3 protein results from TCRdb running MiXCR on the multiplex PCR reads. The sample holds fewer than 600,000 distinct CDR3 sequences, approximately 14% seen once. This clonotype has a handful of counts.

The receptor comes from a woman in her 40s with Graves' hyperthyroidism. The sequencing input was blood. The rearrangement uses TRBV4-1 and TRBJ2-2; D unresolved. The CDR3 sequence: CASGPRLNTGELFF. CDR3 sequence (DNA): TGCGCCTCGGGCCCGAGACTGAACACCGGGGAGCTGTTTTTT.